The rows below give T cell receptor beta chains drawn from one sample of a study of CD8 T cells in Susac syndrome. One entry per CDR3 protein, called by TCRdb with MiXCR from the immunoSEQ multiplex PCR reads. The repertoire holds around 150,000 distinct CDR3 sequences, with approximately 95% as singletons. Input material: CD8+ T cells from PBMCs. These receptors were obtained from a human donor with Susac syndrome. Each CDR3 is given with its conserved first and last residue. A D gene is named only where the DNA matches it firmly. The size field is filled for only some rows; it gives once, few, many or a size class.

>TRBV5-1|NA|TRBJ1-1|NA
CASSFRSNTEAFF
TGCGCCAGCAGCTTTAGATCGAACACTGAAGCTTTCTTT
>TRBV28|NA|TRBJ1-2|NA
CATSWSNYGYTF
TGTGCCACCTCTTGGTCTAACTATGGCTACACCTTC
>TRBV3-1|NA|TRBJ1-2|NA
CASSQVRGTRSYTF
TGTGCCAGCAGCCAAGTTCGGGGGACCCGCAGCTACACCTTC
>TRBV6-5|NA|TRBJ2-2|NA
CASSYGMNTGELFF
TGTGCCAGCAGTTACGGGATGAACACCGGGGAGCTGTTTTTT
>TRBV18|NA|TRBJ2-2|NA
CASSPTGVGTGELFF
TGTGCCAGCTCACCTACGGGAGTAGGGACCGGGGAGCTGTTTTTT
>TRBV10-3|few|TRBJ2-1|NA
CAISESGGNEQFF
TGTGCCATCAGTGAGTCTGGAGGGAATGAGCAGTTCTTC
>TRBV28|NA|TRBJ2-3|NA
CASSFGAGKPTSTDTQYF
TGTGCCAGCAGTTTTGGCGCGGGGAAGCCTACTAGCACAGATACGCAGTATTTT
>TRBV13|NA|TRBJ2-1|NA
CASSLKDSNEQFF
TGTGCCAGCAGCTTAAAGGACAGTAATGAGCAGTTCTTC
>TRBV10-3|NA|TRBJ2-7|TRBD2
CAISDPSGMYYEQYF
TGTGCCATCAGTGATCCTAGCGGGATGTACTACGAGCAGTACTTC
>TRBV20-1|NA|TRBJ2-7|NA
CSARRDTTYEQYF
TGCAGCGCAAGGAGGGACACCACCTACGAGCAGTACTTC
>TRBV6-6|NA|TRBJ2-7|TRBD2
CASSSGTSGDPYEQYF
TGTGCCAGCAGCTCCGGGACTAGCGGAGACCCCTACGAGCAGTACTTC
>TRBV5-1|NA|TRBJ2-7|NA
CASSLAGGTYEQYF
TGCGCCAGCAGCTTGGCAGGTGGCACCTACGAGCAGTACTTC
>TRBV9|NA|TRBJ2-7|TRBD2
CASSVAGTSGNEQYF
TGTGCCAGCAGCGTCGCCGGGACTAGCGGGAACGAGCAGTACTTC
>TRBV7-8|NA|TRBJ2-4|NA
CASSLSGLSTFKNIQYF
TGTGCCAGCAGCTTATCCGGACTGTCTACTTTCAAAAACATTCAGTACTTC
>TRBV7-2|NA|TRBJ1-1|NA
CASSPPGDLMNTEAFF
TGTGCCAGCAGCCCACCCGGGGACCTGATGAACACTGAAGCTTTCTTT
>TRBV7-6|NA|TRBJ2-7|NA
CASSLAGSHEQYF
TGTGCCAGCAGCTTAGCGGGTAGCCACGAGCAGTACTTC
>TRBV18|NA|TRBJ2-5|TRBD1
CASSLTGTGERIQYF
TGTGCCAGCTCTCTAACCGGGACAGGGGAGAGGATCCAGTACTTC
>TRBV25-1|NA|TRBJ1-1|NA
CASSHGAYTEAFF
TGTGCCAGCAGTCACGGGGCCTACACTGAAGCTTTCTTT
>TRBV29-1|NA|TRBJ2-1|TRBD1
CSVGDTGGVYNEQFF
TGCAGCGTGGGAGATACAGGGGGCGTCTACAATGAGCAGTTCTTC
>TRBV29-1|NA|TRBJ2-7|NA
CSVSRGAGGGEQYF
TGCAGCGTCTCCCGAGGGGCTGGGGGCGGTGAGCAGTACTTC
>TRBV29-1|NA|TRBJ2-7|TRBD1
CSVSGTGDYEQYF
TGCAGCGTCTCTGGGACAGGGGACTACGAGCAGTACTTC
>TRBV3-1|NA|TRBJ2-1|NA
CASSSSGELYTNEQFF
TGTGCCAGCAGCTCCTCTGGAGAATTGTATACAAATGAGCAGTTCTTC
>TRBV11-2|once|TRBJ2-2|NA
CASSLGGVTGELFF
TGTGCCAGCAGCCTGGGTGGGGTAACCGGGGAGCTGTTTTTT
>TRBV24-1|NA|TRBJ1-2|NA
CATSGLQDTFKAYGYTF
TGTGCCACCAGTGGACTGCAGGACACCTTCAAGGCCTATGGCTACACCTTC
>TRBV5-6|NA|TRBJ2-1|TRBD1
CASSLISGTGEGDEQFF
TGTGCCAGCAGCCTCATCTCCGGGACAGGGGAAGGCGATGAGCAGTTCTTC
>TRBV4-1|NA|TRBJ1-1|TRBD1
CASSQGPGQPEAFF
TGCGCCAGCAGCCAAGGGCCGGGACAGCCCGAAGCTTTCTTT
>TRBV5-1|once|TRBJ2-1|NA
CASSPKWHEQFF
TGCGCCAGCAGTCCGAAGTGGCATGAGCAGTTCTTC
>TRBV4-1|NA|TRBJ1-1|NA
CASSQDAGPTEAFF
TGCGCCAGCAGCCAAGATGCGGGCCCCACTGAAGCTTTCTTT
>TRBV12-3/TRBV12-4|NA|TRBJ2-1|NA
CASTPDWAGSPSYNEQFF
TGTGCCAGCACCCCGGATTGGGCGGGAAGCCCTTCCTACAATGAGCAGTTCTTC
>TRBV6-1|NA|TRBJ2-1|NA
CASSEEVDHNEQFF
TGTGCCAGCAGTGAAGAGGTGGACCACAATGAGCAGTTCTTC
>TRBV12-3/TRBV12-4|NA|TRBJ1-1|NA
CASSDRNTEAFF
TGTGCCAGCAGCGACAGGAACACTGAAGCTTTCTTT
>TRBV12-3/TRBV12-4|NA|TRBJ2-3|NA
CASSLVQGGTDTQYF
TGTGCCAGCAGTTTAGTCCAGGGTGGCACAGATACGCAGTATTTT
>TRBV27|once|TRBJ1-1|TRBD1
CASNFDPSGTVGEAFF
TGTGCCAGCAACTTCGATCCGTCCGGGACAGTCGGTGAAGCTTTCTTT
>TRBV4-1|NA|TRBJ2-7|TRBD2
CASSQEVGRDEQYF
TGCGCCAGCAGCCAAGAAGTAGGGAGGGACGAGCAGTACTTC
>TRBV7-6|NA|TRBJ2-7|NA
CASSLVGASSYEQYF
TGTGCCAGCAGCTTAGTGGGGGCTTCCTCCTACGAGCAGTACTTC
>TRBV29-1|NA|TRBJ2-3|NA
CSVGGTTSTDTQYF
TGCAGCGTTGGGGGGACAACTAGCACAGATACGCAGTATTTT
>TRBV24-1|NA|TRBJ1-1|NA
CATSDCDGAFF
TGTGCCACCAGTGATTGCGATGGAGCTTTCTTT
>TRBV14|NA|TRBJ1-1|NA
CASSQGQEAFF
TGTGCCAGCAGCCAAGGGCAGGAAGCTTTCTTT
>TRBV29-1|once|TRBJ2-7|TRBD1
CSVEWQGAYEQYF
TGCAGCGTTGAGTGGCAGGGGGCCTACGAGCAGTACTTC
>TRBV5-1|NA|TRBJ2-5|NA
CASSKTGIAQETQYF
TGCGCCAGCAGCAAGACAGGTATAGCCCAAGAGACCCAGTACTTC
>TRBV6-1|NA|TRBJ2-2|NA
CASIMQSWGAWSGELFF
TGTGCCAGCATAATGCAGAGTTGGGGCGCGTGGTCCGGGGAGCTGTTTTTT